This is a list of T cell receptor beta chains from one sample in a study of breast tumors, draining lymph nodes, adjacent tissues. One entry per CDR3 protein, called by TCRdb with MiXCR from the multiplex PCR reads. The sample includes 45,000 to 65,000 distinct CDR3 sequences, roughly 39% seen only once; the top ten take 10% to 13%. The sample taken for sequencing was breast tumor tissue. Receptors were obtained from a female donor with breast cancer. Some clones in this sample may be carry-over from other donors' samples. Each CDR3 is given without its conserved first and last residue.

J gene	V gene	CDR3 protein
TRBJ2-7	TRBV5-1	ASSLAGVRSYEQY
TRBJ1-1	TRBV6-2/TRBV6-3	ASASGTAIRTEAF
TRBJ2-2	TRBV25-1	ASSGGRIGTGELF
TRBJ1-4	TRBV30	AWSYGEKLF
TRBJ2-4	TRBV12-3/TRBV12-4	ASSKRTEINIQY
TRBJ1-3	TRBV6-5	ASSYGTPYSGNTIY
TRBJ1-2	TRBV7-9	ASSLIEAWDGYT
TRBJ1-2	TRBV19	ATRVGGYYGYT
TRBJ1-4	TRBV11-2	ASSGTGQGEKLF
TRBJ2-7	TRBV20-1	SADSGTGVREQY
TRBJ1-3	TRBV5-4	ASSCWGGGPGNTIY
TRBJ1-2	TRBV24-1	ATSDPGSGYT
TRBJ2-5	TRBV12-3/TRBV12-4	ASQAGAQETRY
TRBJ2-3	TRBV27	ASRREVFTDTQY
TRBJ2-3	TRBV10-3	AISVPGATDTQY
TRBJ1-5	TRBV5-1	ASSAGGGNQPQH
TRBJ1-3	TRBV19	ASSMADGNTIY
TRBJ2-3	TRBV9	ASSVGQFNEVLHTQY
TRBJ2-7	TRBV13	ASSLGITQTNEQY
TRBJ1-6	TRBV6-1	ASSEARQGTPLH
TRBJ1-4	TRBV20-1	SARAGLAGSYEQNSNEKLF
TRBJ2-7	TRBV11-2	ASRRTSGYYEQY
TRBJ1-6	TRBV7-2	ASSQSSGTGSDSPLH
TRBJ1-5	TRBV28	ASSSMRWGVSNQPQH
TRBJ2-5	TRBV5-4	ASSWVQASKETQY
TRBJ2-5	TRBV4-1	ASSGAAETQY
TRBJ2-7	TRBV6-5	ASSYSYSSTAAVYEQY
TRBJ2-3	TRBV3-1	ASSGLAVTDTQY
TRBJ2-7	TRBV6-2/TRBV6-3	ASSSLTGSTYEQY
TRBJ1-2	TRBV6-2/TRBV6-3	ACTGTGDGYT
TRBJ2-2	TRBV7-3	ASSPNWGGELF
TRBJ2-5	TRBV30	ASTGDPAQETQY
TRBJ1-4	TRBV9	ASSSPGGLTTNEKLF
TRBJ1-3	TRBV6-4	ASSEGPRGNTIY
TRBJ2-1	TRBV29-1	SAAGGPSNEQF
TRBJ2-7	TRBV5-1	ASSFYICSFDGQHYEQY
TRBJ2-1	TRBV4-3	ASSQGPEAHNEQF
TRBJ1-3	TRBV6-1	ASTRTVQGGGNTIY
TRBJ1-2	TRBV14	ASSPWTSAPFYGYT
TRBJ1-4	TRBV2	ASSEGMGQNEKLF
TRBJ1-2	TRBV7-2	ASSLARTVYGYT
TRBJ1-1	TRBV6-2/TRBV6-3	ASSLSDVGTEAF
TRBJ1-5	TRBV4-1	ASSQDPGDHYQPQH
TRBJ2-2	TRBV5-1	ASSLGPGTGDTGELF
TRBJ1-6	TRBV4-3	ASSQDRPGGSPLH
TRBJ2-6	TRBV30	AWSALDRGFSGANVLT
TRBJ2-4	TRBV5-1	ASSLGDRSIQY
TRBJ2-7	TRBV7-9	ASRDSALYLCASSLLDGYEQY